This T cell receptor (beta chain) derives from a study of T cell repertoires in cytomegalovirus infection. The wider study: Shared public TCR beta signatures pointed to both CMV infection and a matching HLA type.

This clonotype was seen only a few times. Antigen unknown. Notes on the study in general: The ex vivo response was dominated by HLA-C-restricted CMV-specific TCR beta clonotypes. Pooled public TCR beta family frequency picked out CMV carriers with the relevant HLA.

Each CDR3 protein gets one entry after TCRdb re-called the reads with MiXCR. The sample carries 300,000 or so distinct CDR3 sequences, about 26% recorded once. This CDR3 comprises 14 residues. V shed 5 bases, J shed 3 bases, and the junction held 6 bases outside the gene matches. CDR1 and CDR2 from the germline V gene are MNHNY and SVGAGI (reference sequence). The chain recombines TRBV6-6 with TRBJ2-7; 8 bases agree with TRBD2. Input material: PBMCs. The receptor was isolated from a human donor in good health (CMV status not recorded). Some clones in this sample may be carry-over from other donors' samples. In DNA, the CDR3 is TGTGCCAGCAGTCTCGGGACTAGAGGCTACGAGCAGTACTTC. Translating it yields CASSLGTRGYEQYF.